These 17 T cell receptor beta chains originate from one sample sequenced in a study of T cells in Graves' hyperthyroidism and ophthalmopathy. RNA transcripts served as the template for amplifying TCR beta CDR3 regions. The TCR CDR3 first-round RT-PCR relied on the HTBI primer set. Using its own MiXCR run on the multiplex PCR reads, TCRdb lists one record per CDR3 protein. Here the sample spans just under 750,000 distinct CDR3 sequences, over 35% being singletons. The sequenced sample was blood. The origin of the receptors is a woman between 40 and 55 years old with Graves' hyperthyroidism.

This clonotype was seen at least ten times. The chain combines TRBV2 with TRBJ1-2; 12 positions agree with TRBD1. The CDR3 contains 15 residues. The germline V gene encodes CDR1 SNHLY and CDR2 FYNNEI. The junction had 15 bases not matched to a gene; V was cut back by 11 bases and J by 8 bases. The DNA of the CDR3 is TGTGCCCGATGGGGGGACAGGGGGCTCTCGGGCGGCTACACCTTC. Amino acids: CARWGDRGLSGGYTF.

This clonotype was seen only a few times. The rearrangement joins TRBV5-5 to TRBJ1-3; a possible D gene is TRBD1 (6 bases). The CDR3 is 14 residues long. Germline V lookup: CDR1 SGHKS, CDR2 YYEKEE (reference sequence). V lost 4 bases, J lost 3 bases, and 11 bases lay in between. CDR3 bases: TGTGCCAGCAGCCTACAGGGTCTTGGAAACACCATATATTTT. It is translated as CASSLQGLGNTIYF.

Of note for this clonotype: This could be a read error, since a much larger clone is one nucleotide away. The final CDR3 position lacks the conserved phenylalanine or tryptophan, pointing to a likely read error. The chain uses TRBV7-9 and TRBJ1-4; D is ambiguous. This CDR3 spans 16 amino acids. In germline, CDR1 is SEHNR, CDR2 FQNEAQ (reference sequence). Between the trimmed V and J ends, which lost 3 bases and 0 bases, there was a span of 11 bases. The CDR3 DNA reads as TGTGCCAGCAGCTTTCCGGGAGGCCCAACTAATGAAAAACTGTTTCTT. Residues: CASSFPGGPTNEKLFL.

The chain uses TRBV9 and TRBJ2-2, with 7 bases identical to TRBD1. CDR1 is SGDLS, CDR2 YYNGEE, per germline. Germline trimming cut 3 bases from V and 5 bases from J; bases unmatched to any gene: 10. This CDR3 comprises 16 residues. Here the CDR3 DNA reads TGTGCCAGCAGCGCCTTACAACAGGGGCCGACCGGGGAGCTGTTTTTT. Amino acids: CASSALQQGPTGELFF.

This chain connects TRBV20-1 to TRBJ1-1; 9 bases match TRBD1. This CDR3 spans 14 amino acids. The junction had 11 bases not matched to a gene; V was cut back by 6 bases and J by 6 bases. Per germline, CDR1 DFQATT and CDR2 SNEGSKA (reference sequence). CDR3 bases: TGCAGTGCCCGGAGTATGGGACAGGGAGCTGAAGCTTTCTTT. Protein product: CSARSMGQGAEAFF.

The V and J genes are TRBV4-3 and TRBJ2-7; D uncertain. Germline CDR1 is LGHNA and CDR2 is YSLEER. V lost 4 bases, J lost 4 bases, and 11 bases lay in between. This CDR3 has 13 amino acids. CDR3 loop: CASSPSAGYEQYF. Here the CDR3 DNA reads TGCGCCAGCAGCCCATCAGCAGGATACGAGCAGTACTTC.

This clonotype was observed a few times. This chain uses TRBV6-6 with TRBJ1-1, with unresolved D. Per germline, CDR1 MNHNY and CDR2 SVGAGI (reference sequence). Trimming took 6 bases from V and 11 from J, leaving 10 bases between them. This CDR3 is built from 10 residues. The CDR3 bases are TGTGCCAGCAGACAAGTCGAGGCTTTCTTT. Protein product: CASRQVEAFF.

This clonotype was picked up many times. V gene TRBV19 combines with J gene TRBJ1-2; 8 bases are shared with TRBD1. The CDR3 is made up of 15 amino acids. The germline V gene has CDR1 LNHDA and CDR2 SQIVND (reference sequence). With 3 bases clipped from V and 6 bases from J, the junction kept 9 bases outside the gene matches. CDR3 bases: TGTGCCAGTAGTATTGGCGGGACAGGCACCAATGGCTACACCTTC. Protein product: CASSIGGTGTNGYTF.

This clonotype was observed a few times. V usage is TRBV7-9 and J usage is TRBJ2-5, with D hard to call. The germline V gene has CDR1 SEHNR and CDR2 FQNEAQ (reference sequence). Trimming took off 2 bases at V and 3 bases at J, with 16 bases between the two ends. The CDR3 consists of 16 residues. As DNA, the CDR3 is TGTGCCAGCAGCTTAAAAGGGTCCCGATTTAAAGAGACCCAGTACTTC. It encodes CASSLKGSRFKETQYF. The whole variable domain, remainder taken from reference TRBV7-9 and TRBJ2-5, is DTGVSQNPRHKITKRGQNVTFRCDPISEHNRLYWYRQTLGQGPEFLTYFQNEAQLEKSRLLSDRFSAERPKGSFSTLEIQRTEQGDSAMYLCASSLKGSRFKETQYFGPGTRLLVL.

The chain joins TRBV12-3 or TRBV12-4 to TRBJ1-2; 7 bases map to TRBD1. Trimming took 8 bases from V and 7 from J; bases not matched to a gene: 13. The CDR3 length is 14 residues. CDR3 DNA sequence: TGTGCCAGCGGCCTGTCCAGGGGGGTGTCTGGCTACACCTTC. This gives the protein CASGLSRGVSGYTF.

On this clonotype: A much larger clone sits a single nucleotide away, making a read error possible. V and J are TRBV11-1 and TRBJ1-1; weak D call: TRBD1 (6 bases). CDR1 is SGHAT and CDR2 is FQDESV in the germline V gene (reference sequence). This CDR3 spans 16 amino acids. V was cut by 10 bases and J by 0 bases, with 21 bases left in between. Here the CDR3 reads CANRLTPGTMNTEAFF. CDR3 bases: TGTGCCAACAGACTCACACCCGGGACAATGAACACTGAAGCTTTCTTT.

This clonotype has a handful of counts. The chain employs TRBV7-2 and TRBJ1-2; D is ambiguous. This CDR3 is 15 amino acids long. Germline CDR1 and CDR2: SGHTA and FQGNSA. Trimming removed 4 bases at V and 8 bases at J, with 20 bases between. The CDR3: CASSSLAGRRRGYTF. Here the CDR3 DNA reads TGTGCCAGCAGCTCCCTCGCGGGGAGACGACGGGGCTACACCTTC.

The genes are TRBV6-2 or TRBV6-3 and TRBJ1-5; D is unresolved. Germline CDR1 and CDR2: MNHEY and SVGEGT. The CDR3 sequence is 15 residues long. Trimming removed 2 bases from V and 0 bases from J, with 8 bases in between. The CDR3, as DNA: TGTGCCAGCAGTTACCACGTCTATAGCAATCAGCCCCAGCATTTT. As protein: CASSYHVYSNQPQHF.

The chain carries TRBV10-3 and TRBJ2-2; D gene uncertain. V was cut by 6 bases and J by 9 bases, with 20 bases left in between. Germline lookup yields CDR1 ENHRY and CDR2 SYGVKD. CDR3 length equals 15 residues. The CDR3 sequence is CAISTFSPGSRELFF. The CDR3 DNA is TGTGCCATCAGCACGTTCTCCCCTGGTAGCAGGGAGCTGTTTTTT.

The V gene is TRBV10-3, the J gene TRBJ2-5; D is uncertain. CDR1 is ENHRY, CDR2 SYGVKD, per germline. V lost 5 bases to trimming and J lost 5 bases, with 12 bases between them. The CDR3 spans 13 residues. The CDR3 nucleotides are TGTGCCATCAGTCGGCTGGGCAAGGAGACCCAGTACTTC. Protein product: CAISRLGKETQYF.

This clonotype was observed a handful of times. The DNA of the CDR3 is TGCGCCAGCCGGGGGGAGGCTACTTCCTACGAGCAGTACTTC. Protein: CASRGEATSYEQYF. This chain links TRBV5-1 with TRBJ2-7; 7 nucleotides agree with TRBD2. Germline trimming cut 7 bases from V and 1 base from J; bases unmatched to any gene: 8. The CDR3 is 14 residues long. From germline, CDR1 is SGHRS and CDR2 YFSETQ.

This chain links TRBV6-5 with TRBJ1-2, with D tentatively TRBD1 (5 bases). Germline CDR1 reads MNHEY; CDR2 reads SVGAGI. This CDR3 region has 16 residues. The V end was cut by 5 bases, the J end by 6 bases, with 22 bases between. In DNA, the CDR3 is TGTGCCAGCAGTCCAACTCGGGGCACAGATACGCATGGCTACACCTTC. As protein: CASSPTRGTDTHGYTF.